The 5 T cell receptor beta chains presented below share a single source sample, sequenced in a study of T cells in Graves' hyperthyroidism and ophthalmopathy. Using RNA transcripts as the source, TCR beta CDR3 regions were amplified. Using the HTBI primer set, a first-round RT-PCR was run on the TCR CDR3. TCRdb used MiXCR to reprocess the multiplex PCR reads, holding one entry per CDR3 protein. The sample yields hundreds of thousands of distinct CDR3 sequences, 16% seen once. Sequenced sample: blood. The receptors were gathered from a woman in her late teens or twenties with Graves' hyperthyroidism.

To note about this clonotype: One end of the junction varies from germline; a read error may be responsible. The rearrangement links TRBV4-2 to TRBJ1-2; D is undetermined. The germline CDR1 and CDR2 sequences are LGHNA and YNFKEQ. CDR3 length: 14 residues. The CDR3 reads CASSQKQSQYGCTF. CDR3 sequence (DNA): TGTGCCAGCAGCCAGAAGCAATCTCAGTATGGCTGCACCTTC.

This clonotype was counted ten times or more. The chain links TRBV7-2 to TRBJ2-3, with TRBD1 matching over 10 bases. In germline, CDR1 is SGHTA, CDR2 FQGNSA. Germline trimming cut 1 base from V and 3 bases from J; bases unmatched to any gene: 7. The CDR3 is 17 residues long. The CDR3 spells CASSLVRTGGTTDTQYF. The CDR3 DNA sequence: TGTGCCAGCAGCTTAGTGCGGACAGGGGGTACTACAGATACGCAGTATTTT.

This clonotype was counted at least ten times. The chain recombines TRBV7-9 with TRBJ1-1; 8 bases agree with TRBD1. Trimming took 8 bases from V and 3 from J; bases not matched to a gene: 8. CDR1 SEHNR and CDR2 FQNEAQ come from the germline V gene (reference sequence). The CDR3 runs to 14 residues. This CDR3 reads CASSLQGGDTEAFF. The CDR3 DNA sequence: TGTGCCAGCTCACTACAGGGGGGAGACACTGAAGCTTTCTTT.

The J gene is TRBJ1-2, the V gene TRBV20-1, with 9 bases fitting TRBD1. CDR3 length: 12 amino acids. The germline V gene has CDR1 DFQATT and CDR2 SNEGSKA (reference sequence). V was pared by 1 base and J by 8 bases, with 2 bases of the junction left unmatched. In DNA form, the CDR3 reads TGCAGTGCTAGAGGGACAGGGGAGGGCTACACCTTC. Protein product: CSARGTGEGYTF.

This clonotype was seen a few times. The chain has TRBV5-4 and TRBJ1-1, with 7 positions matching TRBD1. V was pared by 0 bases and J by 1 base, with 3 bases of the junction left unmatched. This CDR3 contains 15 residues. The germline CDR1 and CDR2 sequences are SGHNT and YYREEE (reference sequence). CDR3 sequence: CASSLARGQNTEAFF. In DNA, the CDR3 is TGTGCCAGCAGCTTGGCGAGGGGGCAGAACACTGAAGCTTTCTTT.